A selection of T cell receptor beta chains follows, all from one sample in a study of early T cells in non-severe SARS-CoV-2 infection. Using its own MiXCR run on the 5' RACE reads, TCRdb lists one record per CDR3 protein. The table lists under 60,000 distinct CDR3 sequences, about 10% of them singletons. Input material: whole blood. The receptors here all came from an adult who was a healthcare worker with PCR-confirmed SARS-CoV-2 infection or an uninfected control (not recorded which). CDR3s include the opening cysteine and the closing phenylalanine or tryptophan. A D gene is named only where the DNA matches it firmly. Size values are once, few and many counts, or a class for expanded clones, and some rows have none.

J	V	D	size	CDR3	DNA
TRBJ1-4	TRBV7-2	.	.	CASSFYRDRTNEKLFF	TGTGCCAGCAGCTTCTACAGGGATAGGACTAATGAAAAACTGTTTTTT
TRBJ2-3	TRBV2	.	many	CASSESGTGPTDTQYF	TGTGCCAGCAGTGAAAGCGGGACAGGTCCCACAGATACGCAGTATTTT
TRBJ2-7	TRBV5-1	.	.	CASSLAQGGSEQYF	TGCGCCAGCAGCTTGGCCCAGGGCGGTTCCGAGCAGTACTTC
TRBJ2-7	TRBV7-9	.	.	CASSLARGYEQYF	TGTGCCAGCAGCTTAGCGCGGGGTTACGAGCAGTACTTC
TRBJ1-3	TRBV30	TRBD1	many	CAWSRTGFTGNTIYF	TGTGCCTGGAGCAGGACAGGGTTTACTGGAAACACCATATATTTT
TRBJ1-5	TRBV28	TRBD1	.	CASSSGTGGDQPQHF	TGTGCCAGCAGTTCTGGGACAGGGGGCGATCAGCCCCAGCATTTT
TRBJ2-7	TRBV7-9	.	.	CASSGRGRPYEQYF	TGTGCCAGCAGCGGCAGGGGACGCCCCTACGAGCAGTACTTC
TRBJ1-2	TRBV29-1	.	many	CSAAMSVYGYTF	TGCAGCGCCGCCATGTCGGTCTATGGCTACACCTTC
TRBJ2-1	TRBV4-2	.	many	CASSQGPNFPYNEQFF	TGTGCCAGCAGCCAAGGACCCAACTTTCCCTACAATGAGCAGTTCTTC
TRBJ2-3	TRBV3-1	.	many	CASSQGRTDTQYF	TGTGCCAGCAGCCAAGGTCGCACAGATACGCAGTATTTT
TRBJ1-5	TRBV6-1	TRBD1	.	CASSWTGSSNQPQHF	TGTGCCAGCAGTTGGACAGGGAGTAGCAATCAGCCCCAGCATTTT
TRBJ2-5	TRBV6-5	.	many	CASSSGVETQYF	TGTGCCAGCAGCTCAGGGGTCGAGACCCAGTACTTC
TRBJ1-5	TRBV6-2/TRBV6-3	.	many	CASVSTEFHQPQHF	TGTGCCAGCGTTTCGACAGAGTTTCATCAGCCCCAGCATTTT
TRBJ1-6	TRBV18	TRBD1	many	CASSPTGGNSPLHF	TGTGCCAGCTCACCAACAGGGGGAAATTCACCCCTCCACTTT
TRBJ2-3	TRBV5-4	.	few	CASSLPDTDTQYF	TGTGCCAGCAGCTTGCCAGACACAGATACGCAGTATTTT
TRBJ2-3	TRBV6-6	.	.	CASRLSDTQYF	TGTGCCAGCAGGCTGTCAGATACGCAGTATTTT
TRBJ1-5	TRBV4-1	.	.	CASSQVMPGTSNQPQHF	TGCGCCAGCAGCCAAGTAATGCCGGGCACCAGCAATCAGCCCCAGCATTTT
TRBJ2-3	TRBV21-1	.	many	CASSKDGIPGRRGNTQYF	TGTGCCAGCAGCAAAGACGGGATTCCGGGACGGCGAGGGAATACGCAGTATTTT
TRBJ2-3	TRBV29-1	.	many	CSVRQGQGTDTQYF	TGCAGCGTTCGCCAGGGTCAGGGCACAGATACGCAGTATTTT
TRBJ2-7	TRBV29-1	.	few	CSVEDPPGRVSNEQYF	TGCAGCGTTGAAGACCCCCCCGGTAGGGTGTCCAACGAGCAGTACTTC
TRBJ2-2	TRBV9	.	.	CASSVWGGELFF	TGTGCCAGCAGCGTTTGGGGCGGGGAGCTGTTTTTT
TRBJ2-7	TRBV20-1	TRBD2	.	CSARVLAGYTYEQYF	TGCAGTGCTAGAGTTCTAGCGGGTTACACCTACGAGCAGTACTTC
TRBJ2-6	TRBV14	TRBD1	many	CASSQSRDRVSGANVLTF	TGTGCCAGCAGCCAAAGCCGGGACAGGGTTTCTGGGGCCAACGTCCTGACTTTC
TRBJ2-1	TRBV29-1	.	many	CSVEGGIF	TGCAGCGTTGAAGGCGGGATCTTC
TRBJ2-1	TRBV4-2	.	.	CASSQGVELLVYNEQFF	TGTGCCAGCAGCCAAGGGGTGGAGTTACTAGTCTACAATGAGCAGTTCTTC
TRBJ1-4	TRBV7-9	.	many	CASSLALRGYVNEKLFF	TGTGCCAGCAGCTTAGCGCTGAGGGGGTACGTTAATGAAAAACTGTTTTTT
TRBJ2-1	TRBV6-2/TRBV6-3	.	.	CASSFRGGMNEQFF	TGTGCCAGCAGTTTCCGGGGAGGTATGAATGAGCAGTTCTTC
TRBJ1-5	TRBV7-2	.	many	CASSPEDRSNQPQHF	TGTGCCAGCAGCCCCGAGGACAGAAGCAATCAGCCCCAGCATTTT